The clone carrying this T cell receptor beta chain was seen a handful of times. The data were taken from a study of blood T cell repertoires in COVID-19. In the study's own analysis: Nucleated cell counts were estimated from reference gene primer amplification. Repertoires were generated with immunoSEQ multiplex PCR, while TCRdb's copy carries only in-frame clones and drops some. The V and J calls and the clone size are those of that table, but D and trimming were determined from the DNA. The sample shows around 170,000 clones, roughly four fifths of them seen only once. This CDR3 has 16 residues. Germline V lookup: CDR1 MGHRA, CDR2 YSYEKL. V shed 1 base and J 7 bases; nucleotides not matched to a gene: 7. Cohort 3 recovered donors had two negative PCRs, clearance, or symptom resolution.

This TCR derives from a man aged 50 to 60 who had recovered from COVID-19. Sequencing was carried out using PBMCs or T cells enriched from blood (not recorded which). J is TRBJ1-4 and V is TRBV4-1, with 9 bases identical to TRBD1. The CDR3: CASSQASGTGFEKLFF. The CDR3 DNA follows: TGCGCCAGCAGCCAAGCTTCCGGGACAGGGTTTGAAAAACTGTTTTTT.